This T cell receptor (beta chain) was captured by sequencing in a study of blood T cell repertoires in COVID-19. Study background: Donors in the United States, Italy and Spain gave samples during acute or convalescent COVID-19. T cells, B-cell-depleted T cells, or PBMCs supplied cDNA or gDNA.

The assay was immunoSEQ multiplex PCR, and TCRdb's table has in-frame clones only and misses some. The sample has approximately 240,000 clones; nearly 90% are singletons. CDR3 length equals 14 residues. Germline V gene data show CDR1 as MNHEY and CDR2 as SVGAGI. Trimming removed 7 bases from V and 4 bases from J; junction bases left unmatched: 7. This chain connects TRBV6-5 to TRBJ2-3; TRBD2 matches at 8 bases. The clonotype was recovered from a woman between 18 and 30 years old who had recovered from COVID-19. The material sequenced was peripheral blood. CDR3: CASKTGGRADTQYF. The CDR3 nucleotides are TGTGCCAGCAAGACGGGAGGGCGGGCAGATACGCAGTATTTT.